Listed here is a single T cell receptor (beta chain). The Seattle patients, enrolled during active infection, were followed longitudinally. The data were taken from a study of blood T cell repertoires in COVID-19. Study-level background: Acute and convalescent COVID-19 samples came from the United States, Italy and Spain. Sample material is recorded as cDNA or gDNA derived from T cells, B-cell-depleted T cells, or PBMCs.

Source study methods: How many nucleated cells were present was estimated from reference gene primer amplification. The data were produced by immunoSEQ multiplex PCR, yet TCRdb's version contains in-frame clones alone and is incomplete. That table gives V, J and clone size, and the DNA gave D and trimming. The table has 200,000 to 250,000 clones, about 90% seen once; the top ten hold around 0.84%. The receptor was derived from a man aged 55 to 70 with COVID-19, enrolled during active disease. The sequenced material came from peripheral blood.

CDR3 sequence reads: CASSPDRMGRLWYF. The CDR3 DNA follows: TGTGCCAGCAGCCCGGACAGAATGGGGAGATTGTGGTATTTT. The chain joins TRBV5-4 to TRBJ2-3; TRBD1 might be the D (6 bases). CDR3 length equals 14 residues. Germline CDR1 is SGHNT and CDR2 is YYREEE (reference sequence). With 4 bases removed from V and 14 bases from J, the gap between germline ends came to 23 bases.